This TCR beta chain was recorded in a study of control samples from healthy donors and cancer patients. This table comes from immunoSEQ multiplex PCR, and its TCRdb copy is limited to in-frame clones, with some not included. This sample carries tens of thousands of clones, roughly 94% of them seen once, and the ten largest clones take about 2.4%. CDR3 length: 16 residues. Germline-derived CDR1 and CDR2 are MNHEY and SVGEGT. After removal of 2 bases from V and 3 bases from J, the junction contained 5 bases not matched to a gene. Specimen: blood. The clonotype comes from a man between 25 and 39 years old in good health. The rearrangement joins TRBV6-2 or TRBV6-3 to TRBJ2-1, with 9 bases lining up with TRBD2. CDR3: CASSYGVTSGYNEQFF. CDR3 DNA sequence: TGTGCCAGCAGTTACGGGGTGACTAGCGGCTACAATGAGCAGTTCTTC.